This T cell receptor beta chain originates from a study of neurological immune-mediated disorders. Concerning this clonotype: The antigen is undetermined.

Study conclusions and caveats: The absence of shared CDR3 amino acid sequences among expanded clones across subjects suggests private repertoires in all groups.

In TCRdb, the 5' RACE reads were re-called with MiXCR into one record per CDR3 protein. The sample holds about 35,000 distinct CDR3 sequences, less than 5% seen once. This CDR3 is built from 13 residues. CDR1 and CDR2 from the germline V gene are DFQATT and SNEGSKA (reference sequence). With 0 bases removed from V and 3 bases from J, the gap between germline ends came to 6 bases. The rearrangement uses TRBV20-1 and TRBJ2-1; D unresolved. This TCR derives from a young man with multiple sclerosis. Material for sequencing was PBMCs. The CDR3 DNA reads TGCAGTGCTAGAGATTCGATCTACAATGAGCAGTTCTTC. Translating it yields CSARDSIYNEQFF.